The next 15 T cell receptor beta chains were all read from a single sample in a study of post-analysis software for immune sequencing data. Broader study findings: The five TRBV segments detected at higher frequency in patients than in controls included TRBV5-6, TRBV5-1 and TRBV20-1.

Their antigens remain unidentified. Unique molecular identifiers tagged the TCR beta cDNA libraries. TCRdb ran MiXCR on the PCR reads and lists one entry per CDR3 protein. The sample holds hundreds of thousands of distinct CDR3 sequences, roughly 29% seen once. Sequencing was performed on blood. All receptors come from a girl aged 5 to 17 with multiple sclerosis.

The chain recombines TRBV14 with TRBJ1-1; D might be TRBD1 (5 bases). Germline CDR1 and CDR2: SGHDN and FVKESK. Trimming pared 10 bases from V and 0 bases from J, leaving 12 bases between. The CDR3 spans 13 residues. CDR3 coding DNA: TGTGCCACCAAGGACAAATTGAACACTGAAGCTTTCTTT. It codes for CATKDKLNTEAFF. The complete variable domain, with remaining parts taken from reference TRBV14 and TRBJ1-1, reads EAGVTQFPSHSVIEKGQTVTLRCDPISGHDNLYWYRRVMGKEIKFLLHFVKESKQDESGMPNNRFLAERTGGTYSTLKVQPAELEDSGVYFCATKDKLNTEAFFGQGTRLTVV.

This chain connects TRBV12-5 to TRBJ2-1, with 7 bases aligning to TRBD1. There are 16 residues in the CDR3. J gave up 8 bases and V 1 base, and 11 bases lay outside the gene matches. The germline V gene has CDR1 LGHNT and CDR2 FRNRAP. CDR3 DNA sequence: TGTGCTAGTGGTTTGGGGATAGCCCGACAGGGCGATGAGCAGTTCTTC. Amino acid sequence: CASGLGIARQGDEQFF.

In this sample, this clonotype turned up many times. This chain joins TRBV3-1 and TRBJ2-1, with unresolved D. The germline V gene has CDR1 LGHDT and CDR2 YNNKEL (reference sequence). Deletions cut 0 bases from V and 4 bases from J, with 10 bases between. This CDR3 is built from 15 residues. The CDR3 region has the DNA TGTGCCAGCAGCCAAGACCTGGGGTCTTACAATGAGCAGTTCTTC. Amino acids: CASSQDLGSYNEQFF.

This clonotype was seen repeatedly, ten times or more. CDR3 protein: CASSSYGVGAQETQYF. CDR3 DNA sequence: TGTGCCAGCAGCTCCTACGGGGTGGGGGCGCAAGAGACCCAGTACTTC. The gene calls are TRBV7-2 and TRBJ2-5; D perhaps matches TRBD1 (6 bases). Between the trimmed V and J ends, which lost 4 bases and 2 bases, there was a span of 17 bases. CDR1 and CDR2 from the germline V gene are SGHTA and FQGNSA. The CDR3 loop spans 16 amino acids.

This chain joins TRBV2 and TRBJ2-5; TRBD2 matches at 13 bases. The CDR3 has 18 residues. Germline V gene lookup returns CDR1 SNHLY and CDR2 FYNNEI. The junction had 8 bases not matched to a gene; V was cut back by 3 bases and J by 1 base. CDR3 in amino acids: CASSDYRLAGGPQETQYF. CDR3 coding DNA: TGTGCCAGCAGTGATTATAGACTAGCGGGGGGTCCCCAAGAGACCCAGTACTTC. The whole variable domain, remainder taken from reference TRBV2 and TRBJ2-5, is EPEVTQTPSHQVTQMGQEVILRCVPISNHLYFYWYRQILGQKVEFLVSFYNNEISEKSEIFDDQFSVERPDGSNFTLKIRSTKLEDSAMYFCASSDYRLAGGPQETQYFGPGTRLLVL.

This clonotype appeared a few times. CDR3 residues: CATSDQTGESSYNEQFF. The CDR3 DNA reads TGTGCCACCAGTGACCAGACAGGGGAAAGCTCCTACAATGAGCAGTTCTTC. This rearrangement joins TRBV24-1 to TRBJ2-1; 8 bases are a match to TRBD1. Germline V gene sequence: CDR1 KGHDR, CDR2 SFDVKD. J lost 0 bases, V lost 4 bases, and 7 bases had no gene match. The CDR3 runs 17 residues.

This chain links TRBV12-3 or TRBV12-4 with TRBJ2-3; perhaps TRBD1 as D (8 bases). This CDR3 is built from 13 residues. The V end lost 8 bases, the J end lost 6 bases, and 15 bases lay between the germline ends. The CDR3 coding sequence is TGTGCCAGCCTGACAGGGGAGGGGGATACGCAGTATTTT. It translates to CASLTGEGDTQYF.

This clonotype was counted ten times or more. The chain recombines TRBV6-5 with TRBJ1-2; 7 bases line up with TRBD1. V dropped 6 bases and J dropped 6; count of bases not matched to a gene: 7. CDR1 and CDR2 (germline): MNHEY, SVGAGI. This CDR3 comprises 13 residues. CDR3 sequence reads: CASRPTGFNGYTF. CDR3 bases: TGTGCCAGCAGGCCGACAGGGTTTAATGGCTACACCTTC.

V gene TRBV7-9 combines with J gene TRBJ2-7; weak D call: TRBD2 (7 bases). The CDR3 contains 15 residues. Germline V lookup: CDR1 SEHNR, CDR2 FQNEAQ (reference sequence). Trimming removed 5 bases from V and 3 bases from J, with 17 bases in between. CDR3 DNA sequence: TGTGCCAGCAGCCTCCGGGGGGCGACTTTCTACGAGCAGTACTTC. Its translation is CASSLRGATFYEQYF.

V usage is TRBV12-3 or TRBV12-4 and J usage is TRBJ1-1, with TRBD1 matching over 11 bases. This CDR3 region has 15 residues. J lost 3 bases, V lost 4 bases, and 4 bases had no gene match. CDR3 sequence (DNA): TGTGCCAGCAGTTACGGGACAGGGGGGTACACTGAAGCTTTCTTT. Translation gives CASSYGTGGYTEAFF.

With respect to this clonotype: This may come from a read error, since a much larger clone is one base off. The chain has TRBV20-1 and TRBJ2-1; 8 nucleotides agree with TRBD2. This CDR3 comprises 13 residues. Germline V gene sequence: CDR1 DFQATT, CDR2 SNEGSKA (reference sequence). Unmatched junction bases numbered 4, after V lost 5 bases and J lost 4 bases. The CDR3 region is CSAFSGEYNEQFF. The CDR3, as DNA: TGCAGTGCTTTTAGCGGGGAATACAATGAGCAGTTCTTC.

The rearrangement joins TRBV6-5 to TRBJ2-3, with a possible D match to TRBD2 (6 bases). This CDR3 spans 16 amino acids. The germline CDR1 and CDR2 sequences are MNHEY and SVGAGI. V was cut by 7 bases and J by 2 bases, with 19 bases left in between. CDR3 protein: CASNRGLGSDTDTQYF. The CDR3 DNA is TGTGCCAGCAACCGGGGACTGGGGTCTGACACAGATACGCAGTATTTT.

The chain is built from TRBV19 and TRBJ2-1, with 7 bases identical to TRBD1. The CDR3 consists of 14 residues. Germline V gives CDR1 LNHDA, CDR2 SQIVND (reference sequence). V was pared by 5 bases and J by 9 bases, with 10 bases of the junction left unmatched. CDR3: CASSSLDRYAEQFF. In nucleotides, the CDR3 is TGTGCCAGTAGTTCGCTGGACAGGTACGCTGAGCAGTTCTTC.

This clonotype was counted only a few times. The chain has TRBV5-8 and TRBJ2-4, with D perhaps being TRBD1 or TRBD2 (6 bases each). Looked up from germline, CDR1 is SGHTS and CDR2 is YDEGEE. The CDR3 length is 15 residues. V lost 1 base and J 8 bases, leaving 16 bases between the germline ends. CDR3 sequence: CASSLIGGAGDIQYF. The DNA for the CDR3 is TGTGCCAGCAGCTTGATCGGGGGCGCCGGGGACATTCAGTACTTC.

This chain joins TRBV25-1 and TRBJ2-1; 8 bases agree with TRBD1. After removal of 6 bases from V and 6 bases from J, the junction contained 16 bases not matched to a gene. This CDR3 has 17 residues. Germline V gene data show CDR1 as MGHDK and CDR2 as SYGVNS. The DNA of the CDR3 is TGTGCCAGCAGCTCCCGGGACAGGACACCGCCTTCCAATGAGCAGTTCTTC. Amino acids: CASSSRDRTPPSNEQFF. Combining the CDR3 with reference TRBV25-1 and TRBJ2-1 gives the whole variable domain EADIYQTPRYLVIGTGKKITLECSQTMGHDKMYWYQQDPGMELHLIHYSYGVNSTEKGDLSSESTVSRIRTEHFPLTLESARPSHTSQYLCASSSRDRTPPSNEQFFGPGTRLTVL.